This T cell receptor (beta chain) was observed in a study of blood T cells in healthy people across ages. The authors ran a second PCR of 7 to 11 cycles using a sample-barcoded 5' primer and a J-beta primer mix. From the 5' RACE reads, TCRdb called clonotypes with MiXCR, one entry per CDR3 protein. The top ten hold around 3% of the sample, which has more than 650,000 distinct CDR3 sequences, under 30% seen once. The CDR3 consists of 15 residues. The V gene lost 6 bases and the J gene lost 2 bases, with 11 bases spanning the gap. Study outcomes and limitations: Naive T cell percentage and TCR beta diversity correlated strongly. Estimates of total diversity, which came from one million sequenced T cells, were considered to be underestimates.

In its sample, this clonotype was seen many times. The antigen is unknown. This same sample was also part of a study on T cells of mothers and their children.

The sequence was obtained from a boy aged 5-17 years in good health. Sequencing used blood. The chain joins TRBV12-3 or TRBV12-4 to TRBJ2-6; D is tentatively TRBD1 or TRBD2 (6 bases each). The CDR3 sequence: CASSLEGAGANVLTF. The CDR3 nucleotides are TGTGCCAGCAGCTTGGAGGGGGCTGGGGCCAACGTCCTGACTTTC.